The 15 T cell receptor beta chains below all came from one sample that was sequenced in a study of graft-versus-host responses after intestinal transplantation. Only in-frame clones appear in the TCRdb table, and some are missing; sequencing was by immunoSEQ multiplex PCR. The table includes fewer than 95,000 clones, 85% to 95% detected once. Antigen specificity for these receptors is unknown. Material: unstimulated CD8+ T cells sorted from spleen or lymph node cells, obtained before transplant. Receptors originate from a human donor who was the organ donor for an intestinal transplant.

The chain is built from TRBV6-5 and TRBJ1-6; D uncertain. The CDR3 totals 11 residues. The germline V gene has CDR1 MNHEY and CDR2 SVGAGI. Trimming left V 7 bases short and J 12 bases short, with 10 bases between. As DNA, the CDR3 is TGTGCCAGCATGACATACCGACCCCTCCACTTT. Its translation: CASMTYRPLHF.

The rearrangement links TRBV4-2 to TRBJ2-7; perhaps TRBD2 as D (6 bases). The germline V gene encodes CDR1 LGHNA and CDR2 YNFKEQ. The CDR3 runs to 15 residues. Trimming removed 6 bases from V and 3 bases from J, with 18 bases in between. The CDR3, as DNA: TGTGCCAGCAGGGACCGCGGCTCTAGCGACTACGAGCAGTACTTC. Amino acids: CASRDRGSSDYEQYF.

This rearrangement joins TRBV19 to TRBJ2-7; TRBD2 might be the D (6 bases). The CDR3 loop spans 16 amino acids. V was clipped by 2 bases and J by 0 bases, with 14 bases between them. CDR1 and CDR2 from the germline V gene are LNHDA and SQIVND (reference sequence). The CDR3 is CASSIRPRESSYEQYF. CDR3 sequence (DNA): TGTGCCAGTAGTATAAGACCCCGGGAGAGCTCCTACGAGCAGTACTTC.

CDR3 bases: TGTGCCAGCAGCGTAGAGGCGCGGGGCTACACCTTC. This codes for CASSVEARGYTF. The V gene is TRBV9, the J gene TRBJ1-2, with D unresolved. Germline V gene data show CDR1 as SGDLS and CDR2 as YYNGEE. The CDR3 runs to 12 residues. V lost 0 bases, J lost 8 bases, and 8 bases lay in between.

V and J are TRBV7-9 and TRBJ1-2; a weak D match, TRBD1 (6 bases). This CDR3 contains 16 residues. Germline CDR1 SEHNR, CDR2 FQNEAQ (reference sequence). The V and J ends lost 0 bases and 2 bases respectively, with 13 bases between them. CDR3 loop: CASSLARGGANYGYTF. CDR3 sequence (DNA): TGTGCCAGCAGCTTAGCGCGGGGGGGCGCGAACTATGGCTACACCTTC.

This rearrangement joins TRBV5-6 to TRBJ2-1; 8 nucleotides match TRBD2. Germline assignment: CDR1 SGHDT and CDR2 YYEEEE. Trimming cost V 0 bases and J 2 bases; bases outside gene matches: 4. The CDR3 runs 16 residues. The CDR3: CASSLVPGGPYNEQFF. CDR3 nucleotide sequence: TGTGCCAGCAGCTTGGTGCCGGGGGGGCCCTACAATGAGCAGTTCTTC.

This sequence joins TRBV6-5 and TRBJ2-3; 8 bases are shared with TRBD2. Germline V gene lookup returns CDR1 MNHEY and CDR2 SVGAGI. Trimming removed 0 bases from V and 1 base from J; junction bases left unmatched: 0. The CDR3 is 15 amino acids. In DNA form, the CDR3 reads TGTGCCAGCAGTTACTCTAGCGGGGGCACAGATACGCAGTATTTT. Encoded protein: CASSYSSGGTDTQYF.

A single count supports this clone. V and J are TRBV2 and TRBJ1-2; D is uncertain. Germline-derived CDR1 and CDR2 are SNHLY and FYNNEI. The CDR3 loop spans 12 amino acids. Trimming left V 6 bases short and J 1 base short, with 6 bases between. The CDR3 loop is CASRTLNYGYTF. Written as DNA, the CDR3 is TGTGCCAGCAGAACTCTTAACTATGGCTACACCTTC. The whole variable domain, filled in from reference TRBV2 and TRBJ1-2, reads EPEVTQTPSHQVTQMGQEVILRCVPISNHLYFYWYRQILGQKVEFLVSFYNNEISEKSEIFDDQFSVERPDGSNFTLKIRSTKLEDSAMYFCASRTLNYGYTFGSGTRLTVV.

This rearrangement joins TRBV7-9 to TRBJ1-1, with D perhaps TRBD1 (6 bases). Trimming shortened V by 4 bases and J by 5 bases, and 17 bases separated the two germline ends. The CDR3 is 15 residues long. The germline CDR1 and CDR2 sequences are SEHNR and FQNEAQ (reference sequence). Written as DNA, the CDR3 is TGTGCCAGCAGCTCCCAACAGGGTAGTGGGACTGAAGCTTTCTTT. Its protein is CASSSQQGSGTEAFF.

The V and J genes are TRBV9 and TRBJ2-7; D remains unclear. The CDR3 loop spans 15 amino acids. Germline CDR1 SGDLS, CDR2 YYNGEE. Trimming took off 4 bases at V and 6 bases at J, with 20 bases between the two ends. The CDR3 spells CASSTSGSPEGEQYF. The CDR3 region has the DNA TGTGCCAGCAGCACATCCGGGTCCCCAGAAGGCGAGCAGTACTTC.

This rearrangement joins TRBV11-1 to TRBJ2-3; D might be TRBD1 (5 bases). CDR1 is SGHAT, CDR2 FQDESV, per germline (reference sequence). The CDR3 covers 14 residues. V was shortened by 4 bases and J by 5 bases, with 13 bases between the two germline ends. The CDR3 region is CASSWGPAKDTQYF. The CDR3 DNA follows: TGTGCCAGCAGCTGGGGCCCCGCGAAAGATACGCAGTATTTT.

The chain carries TRBV5-1 and TRBJ2-3; tentative D call: TRBD2 (5 bases). This CDR3 comprises 15 residues. Germline V lookup: CDR1 SGHRS, CDR2 YFSETQ. Trimming stripped 7 bases from V and 1 base from J, with 16 bases between. In DNA, the CDR3 is TGCGCCAGCGCTTCAGCGGTTGGGGGCACAGATACGCAGTATTTT. Its translation is CASASAVGGTDTQYF.

This chain links TRBV15 with TRBJ1-5, with a weak D call TRBD1 (6 bases). The CDR3 runs 15 residues. Germline V lookup: CDR1 LNHNV, CDR2 YYDKDF (reference sequence). V was shortened by 3 bases and J by 6 bases, with 15 bases between the two germline ends. This CDR3 is CATSSPGGGPQPQHF. The CDR3 DNA reads as TGTGCCACCAGCAGCCCTGGGGGGGGCCCTCAGCCCCAGCATTTT.

The chain combines TRBV6-1 with TRBJ2-7; 9 bases fit TRBD1. This CDR3 is 15 amino acids long. Germline V CDR1 and CDR2: MNHNS, SASEGT. V lost 1 base, J lost 4 bases, and 5 bases stayed unmatched. The CDR3 DNA sequence: TGTGCCAGCAGTGAAGACAGGGGGCGGCGGTACGAGCAGTACTTC. It codes for CASSEDRGRRYEQYF.

The J gene is TRBJ2-7, the V gene TRBV27; 7 bases fit TRBD2. Germline lookup yields CDR1 MNHEY and CDR2 SMNVEV (reference sequence). V was pared by 0 bases and J by 0 bases, with 2 bases of the junction left unmatched. CDR3 length equals 15 residues. The CDR3, as DNA: TGTGCCAGCAGTTTATCGGGGGGGGGCTCCTACGAGCAGTACTTC. As protein: CASSLSGGGSYEQYF.